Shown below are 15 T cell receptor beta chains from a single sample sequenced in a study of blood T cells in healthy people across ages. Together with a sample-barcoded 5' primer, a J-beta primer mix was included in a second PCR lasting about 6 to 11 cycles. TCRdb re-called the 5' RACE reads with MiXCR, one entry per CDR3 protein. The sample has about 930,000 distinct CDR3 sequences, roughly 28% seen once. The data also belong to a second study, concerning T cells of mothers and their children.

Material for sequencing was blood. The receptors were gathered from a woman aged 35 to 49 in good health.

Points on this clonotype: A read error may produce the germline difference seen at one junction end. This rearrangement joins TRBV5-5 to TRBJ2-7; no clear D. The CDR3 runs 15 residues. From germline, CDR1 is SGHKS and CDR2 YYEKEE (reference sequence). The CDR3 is CANSLGPDHSYEQYF. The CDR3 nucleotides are TGTGCCAACAGCTTGGGTCCGGACCACTCCTACGAGCAGTACTTC.

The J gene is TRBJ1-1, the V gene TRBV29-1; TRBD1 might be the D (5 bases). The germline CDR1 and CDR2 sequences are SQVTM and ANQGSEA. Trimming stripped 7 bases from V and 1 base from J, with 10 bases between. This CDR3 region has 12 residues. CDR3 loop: CSGGTPNTEAFF. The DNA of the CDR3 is TGCAGCGGAGGGACCCCGAACACTGAAGCTTTCTTT. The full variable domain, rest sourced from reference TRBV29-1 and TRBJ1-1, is SAVISQKPSRDICQRGTSLTIQCQVDSQVTMMFWYRQQPGQSLTLIATANQGSEATYESGFVIDKFPISRPNLTFSTLTVSNMSPEDSSIYLCSGGTPNTEAFFGQGTRLTVV.

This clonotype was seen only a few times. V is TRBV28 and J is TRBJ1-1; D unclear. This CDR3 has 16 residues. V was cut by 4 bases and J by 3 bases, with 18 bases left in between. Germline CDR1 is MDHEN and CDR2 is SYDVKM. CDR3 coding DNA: TGTGCCAGCAGTTCCCCTCCGGGAGGTGGGGACACTGAAGCTTTCTTT. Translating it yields CASSSPPGGGDTEAFF.

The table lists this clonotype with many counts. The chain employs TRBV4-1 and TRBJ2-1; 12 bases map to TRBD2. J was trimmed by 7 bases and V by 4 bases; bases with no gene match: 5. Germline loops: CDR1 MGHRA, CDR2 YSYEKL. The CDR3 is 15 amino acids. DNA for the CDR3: TGCGCCAGCAGCCTACGAGGGACTAGCGGGAATGAGCAGTTCTTC. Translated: CASSLRGTSGNEQFF.

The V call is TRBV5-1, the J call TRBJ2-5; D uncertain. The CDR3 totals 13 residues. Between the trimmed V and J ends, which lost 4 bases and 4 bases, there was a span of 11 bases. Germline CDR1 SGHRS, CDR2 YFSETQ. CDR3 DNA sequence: TGCGCCAGCAGCCCGCATCGGATAGAGACCCAGTACTTC. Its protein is CASSPHRIETQYF.

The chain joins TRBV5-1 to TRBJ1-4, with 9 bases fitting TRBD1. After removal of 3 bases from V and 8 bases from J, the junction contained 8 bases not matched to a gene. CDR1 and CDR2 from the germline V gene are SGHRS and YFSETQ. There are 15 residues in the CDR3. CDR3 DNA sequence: TGCGCCAGCAGCTCACAGGGGGCCGGAAAGGAAAAACTGTTTTTT. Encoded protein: CASSSQGAGKEKLFF.

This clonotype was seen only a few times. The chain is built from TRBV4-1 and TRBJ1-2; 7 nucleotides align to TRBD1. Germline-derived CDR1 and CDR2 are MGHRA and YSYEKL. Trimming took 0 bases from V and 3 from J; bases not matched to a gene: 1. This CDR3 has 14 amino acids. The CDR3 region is CASSQEGQHYGYTF. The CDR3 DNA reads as TGCGCCAGCAGCCAAGAGGGACAGCACTATGGCTACACCTTC.

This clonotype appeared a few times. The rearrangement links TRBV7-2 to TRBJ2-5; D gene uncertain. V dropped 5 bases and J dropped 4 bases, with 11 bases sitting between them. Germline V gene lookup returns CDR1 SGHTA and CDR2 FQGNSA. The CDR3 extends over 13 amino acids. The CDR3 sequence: CASSQVPRETQYF. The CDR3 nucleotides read TGTGCCAGCAGCCAAGTCCCCAGAGAGACCCAGTACTTC.

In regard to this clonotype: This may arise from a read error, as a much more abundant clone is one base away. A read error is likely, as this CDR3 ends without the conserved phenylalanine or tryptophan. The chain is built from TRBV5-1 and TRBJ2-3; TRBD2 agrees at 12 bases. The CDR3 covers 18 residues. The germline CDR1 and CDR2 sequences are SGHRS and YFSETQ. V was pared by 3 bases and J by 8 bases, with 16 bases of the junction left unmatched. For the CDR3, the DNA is TGCGCCAGCAGCTGGGACGTCATTACTAGCGGGGGGACCCTTACGCAGTATGTT. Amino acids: CASSWDVITSGGTLTQYV.

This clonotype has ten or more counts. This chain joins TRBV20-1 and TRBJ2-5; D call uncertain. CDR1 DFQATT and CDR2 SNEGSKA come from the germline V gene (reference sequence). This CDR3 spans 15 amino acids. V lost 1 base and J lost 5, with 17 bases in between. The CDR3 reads CSARVGWVVEETQYF. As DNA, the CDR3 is TGCAGTGCTAGAGTCGGCTGGGTCGTTGAGGAGACCCAGTACTTC.

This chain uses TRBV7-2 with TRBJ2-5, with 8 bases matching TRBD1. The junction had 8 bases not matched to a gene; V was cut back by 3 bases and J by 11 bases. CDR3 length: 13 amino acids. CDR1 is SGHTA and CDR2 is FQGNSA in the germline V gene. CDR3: CASSFRGPGEQYF. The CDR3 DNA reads TGTGCCAGCAGCTTCAGGGGGCCAGGAGAGCAGTACTTC.

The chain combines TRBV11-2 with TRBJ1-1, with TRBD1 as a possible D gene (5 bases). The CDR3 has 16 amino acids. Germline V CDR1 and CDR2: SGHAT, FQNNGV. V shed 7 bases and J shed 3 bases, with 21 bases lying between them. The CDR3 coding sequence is TGTGCCAGCATACCCAAAACGGCGGGACGCCACACTGAAGCTTTCTTT. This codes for CASIPKTAGRHTEAFF.

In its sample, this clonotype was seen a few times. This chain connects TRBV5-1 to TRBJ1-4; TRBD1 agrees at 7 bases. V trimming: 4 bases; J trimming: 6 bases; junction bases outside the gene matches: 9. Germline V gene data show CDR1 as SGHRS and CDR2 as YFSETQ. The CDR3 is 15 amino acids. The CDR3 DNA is TGCGCCAGCAGCCCTAGGACAGGTCGCTATGAAAAACTGTTTTTT. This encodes CASSPRTGRYEKLFF. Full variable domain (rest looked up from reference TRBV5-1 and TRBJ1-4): KAGVTQTPRYLIKTRGQQVTLSCSPISGHRSVSWYQQTPGQGLQFLFEYFSETQRNKGNFPGRFSGRQFSNSRSEMNVSTLELGDSALYLCASSPRTGRYEKLFFGSGTQLSVL.

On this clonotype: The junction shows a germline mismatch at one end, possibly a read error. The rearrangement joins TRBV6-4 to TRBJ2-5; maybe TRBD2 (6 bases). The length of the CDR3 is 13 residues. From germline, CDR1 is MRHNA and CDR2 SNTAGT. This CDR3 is CAGSDGTQETQYF. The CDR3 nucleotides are TGTGCCGGCAGTGACGGGACTCAAGAGACCCAGTACTTC.

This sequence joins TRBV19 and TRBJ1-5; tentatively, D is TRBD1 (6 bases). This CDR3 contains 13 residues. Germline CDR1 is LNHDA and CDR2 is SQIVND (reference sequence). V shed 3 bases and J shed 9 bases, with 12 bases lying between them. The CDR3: CASSMAGARPQHF. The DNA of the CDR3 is TGTGCCAGTAGTATGGCGGGGGCACGGCCCCAGCATTTT.